The 26 T cell receptor beta chains given below trace back to one sample, sequenced in a study of OX40 agonist ivuxolimab in advanced cancers. Profiled with immunoSEQ multiplex PCR; TCRdb holds only in-frame clones, not every one. The sample carries approximately 12,000 clones, over 80% recorded once. Material: CD4+ or CD8+ T cells sorted from blood, obtained in a trial of the OX40 agonist ivuxolimab. The receptors were gathered from an adult with an advanced solid tumor such as melanoma, head and neck, liver or kidney cancer.

The CDR3 spells CASSLGDSSNNEQFF. CDR3 sequence (DNA): TGTGCCAGCAGCTTAGGAGACTCCAGTAACAATGAGCAGTTCTTC. The V gene is TRBV7-6, the J gene TRBJ2-1; D uncertain. This CDR3 comprises 15 residues. The germline CDR1 and CDR2 sequences are SGHVS and FNYEAQ. Trimming pared 1 base from V and 5 bases from J, leaving 12 bases between.

The chain is built from TRBV19 and TRBJ2-5; D gene unclear. The CDR3 sequence is 14 residues long. Trimming removed 5 bases from V and 1 base from J, with 11 bases in between. CDR1 and CDR2 (germline): LNHDA, SQIVND (reference sequence). The chain's CDR3 is CASSGSTAQETQYF. In DNA, the CDR3 is TGTGCCAGTAGTGGTTCCACGGCCCAAGAGACCCAGTACTTC.

V gene TRBV6-6 combines with J gene TRBJ2-1; tentative D call: TRBD2 (5 bases). Germline V gene lookup returns CDR1 MNHNY and CDR2 SVGAGI (reference sequence). The CDR3 is 12 residues long. Trimming took off 1 base at V and 8 bases at J, with 6 bases between the two ends. This CDR3 reads CASSYLLDEQFF. In DNA, the CDR3 is TGTGCCAGCAGTTACTTACTAGATGAGCAGTTCTTC.

V is TRBV28 and J is TRBJ1-1, with TRBD1 as a possible D gene (6 bases). CDR1 is MDHEN and CDR2 is SYDVKM in the germline V gene. Trimming pared 7 bases from V and 7 bases from J, leaving 19 bases between. This CDR3 is 14 amino acids long. CDR3 amino acids: CASITAGAEDEAFF. The CDR3 DNA is TGTGCCAGCATCACCGCAGGGGCTGAGGATGAAGCTTTCTTT. The full variable domain, in which reference TRBV28 and TRBJ1-1 provide the parts outside the CDR3, is DVKVTQSSRYLVKRTGEKVFLECVQDMDHENMFWYRQDPGLGLRLIYFSYDVKMKEKGDIPEGYSVSREKKERFSLILESASTNQTSMYLCASITAGAEDEAFFGQGTRLTVV.

The rearrangement links TRBV6-6 to TRBJ2-5; D unresolved. Gene TRBJ2-7 matches the end of the DNA better, so the J call may be wrong. The germline V gene has CDR1 MNHNY and CDR2 SVGAGI (reference sequence). There are 12 residues in the CDR3. The CDR3 nucleotides are TGTGCCAGCAGCCGGCGCCTCTACGAGCAGTACTTC. It codes for CASSRRLYEQYF.

This chain links TRBV5-6 with TRBJ2-1; 11 bases line up with TRBD2. Germline-derived CDR1 and CDR2 are SGHDT and YYEEEE. The V segment lost 3 bases and the J segment 5 bases; nucleotides outside the gene matches: 1. This CDR3 spans 14 amino acids. CDR3 in amino acids: CASSSGLADNEQFF. The CDR3 bases are TGTGCCAGCAGCTCGGGACTAGCGGACAATGAGCAGTTCTTC.

This chain uses TRBV6-6 with TRBJ1-6, with D tentatively TRBD1 (6 bases). The CDR3 is 16 residues long. V was clipped by 7 bases and J by 4 bases, with 17 bases between them. Germline CDR1 and CDR2: MNHNY and SVGAGI (reference sequence). The CDR3 nucleotides read TGTGCCAGCACCTACGGTGGGGGCTTGTATAATTCACCCCTCCACTTT. Protein sequence: CASTYGGGLYNSPLHF.

V and J are TRBV25-1 and TRBJ2-1; maybe TRBD2 (7 bases). CDR3 length: 14 residues. CDR1 is MGHDK, CDR2 SYGVNS, per germline. V was pared by 5 bases and J by 4 bases, with 12 bases between. CDR3 protein: CASSQGGGYNEQFF. CDR3 bases: TGTGCCAGCAGTCAGGGAGGGGGGTACAATGAGCAGTTCTTC.

This clone was seen a few times. This chain joins TRBV27 and TRBJ2-7; 8 bases are a match to TRBD2. The CDR3 is made up of 14 amino acids. Germline trimming cut 6 bases from V and 5 bases from J; bases unmatched to any gene: 9. The germline CDR1 and CDR2 sequences are MNHEY and SMNVEV (reference sequence). In nucleotides, the CDR3 is TGTGCCAGCAGACGCAGCGGGAGTTACAACGAGCAGTACTTC. It translates to CASRRSGSYNEQYF.

This rearrangement joins TRBV9 to TRBJ2-7, with 7 bases fitting TRBD1. Germline values: CDR1 SGDLS, CDR2 YYNGEE. The CDR3 runs to 16 residues. V dropped 5 bases and J dropped 0; count of bases not matched to a gene: 11. The CDR3 DNA reads as TGTGCCAGCAGTCCTAACGGGGACAGCCTCTCCTACGAGCAGTACTTC. It specifies CASSPNGDSLSYEQYF. Looking up the rest from reference TRBV9 and TRBJ2-7 gives the full variable domain: DSGVTQTPKHLITATGQRVTLRCSPRSGDLSVYWYQQSLDQGLQFLIQYYNGEERAKGNILERFSAQQFPDLHSELNLSSLELGDSALYFCASSPNGDSLSYEQYFGPGTRLTVT.

V and J are TRBV7-9 and TRBJ1-1; a possible D gene is TRBD1 (6 bases). CDR1 and CDR2 from the germline V gene are SEHNR and FQNEAQ (reference sequence). The CDR3 covers 12 residues. V lost 7 bases and J lost 10, with 16 bases in between. CDR3: CASIPGGGGAFF. In DNA, the CDR3 is TGTGCCAGCATCCCGGGGGGCGGGGGAGCTTTCTTT.

V usage is TRBV23-1 and J usage is TRBJ2-5; the D gene could be TRBD1 or TRBD2 (6 bases each). TRBV23-1 is flagged as an ORF with uncertain function. Deletions cut 0 bases from V and 5 bases from J, with 19 bases between. The CDR3 contains 17 residues. The CDR3 DNA sequence: TGCGCCAGCAGTCAATCGGAGGGGGGCACTTCAAGTGAGACCCAGTACTTC. Its protein product is CASSQSEGGTSSETQYF.

This chain joins TRBV6-1 and TRBJ2-1, with D tentatively TRBD2 (6 bases). Germline CDR1 is MNHNS and CDR2 is SASEGT. The CDR3 contains 12 residues. V lost 3 bases to trimming and J lost 9 bases, with 9 bases between them. In nucleotides, the CDR3 is TGTGCCAGCAGTGATGCGGGGAGTGAGCAGTTCTTC. Its protein is CASSDAGSEQFF.

This clone has only a few counts. The chain recombines TRBV20-1 with TRBJ1-1; the D gene is possibly TRBD1 (5 bases). Germline V gene data show CDR1 as DFQATT and CDR2 as SNEGSKA (reference sequence). V lost 3 bases and J lost 8, with 10 bases in between. CDR3 size: 11 residues. The CDR3 DNA reads as TGCAGTGCTAGTCGGCAGGGCGAAGCTTTCTTT. Amino acids: CSASRQGEAFF.

The chain joins TRBV7-9 to TRBJ1-3; the D gene is possibly TRBD1 (5 bases). From germline, CDR1 is SEHNR and CDR2 FQNEAQ (reference sequence). This CDR3 comprises 14 residues. V was shortened by 5 bases and J by 4 bases, with 12 bases between the two germline ends. CDR3 in amino acids: CASSPPGGGNTIYF. CDR3 DNA sequence: TGTGCCAGCAGCCCTCCCGGGGGAGGAAACACCATATATTTT.

The chain carries TRBV7-2 and TRBJ1-2, with D perhaps TRBD1 (5 bases). The CDR3 sequence is 16 residues long. Trimming removed 1 base from V and 7 bases from J, with 19 bases in between. CDR1 SGHTA and CDR2 FQGNSA come from the germline V gene. The CDR3 loop is CASSLGGRGQGGGYTF. CDR3 DNA sequence: TGTGCCAGCAGCTTAGGGGGGAGGGGTCAGGGAGGTGGCTACACCTTC.

The gene calls are TRBV19 and TRBJ2-1, with no clear D. Germline lookup yields CDR1 LNHDA and CDR2 SQIVND (reference sequence). The length of the CDR3 is 12 residues. Trimming left V 3 bases short and J 10 bases short, with 10 bases between. CDR3 residues: CASSMGISEQFF. CDR3 nucleotides: TGTGCCAGTAGTATGGGCATAAGCGAGCAGTTCTTC.

A word on this clone: The same CDR3 can be traced to other DNA sequences in this sample. The chain links TRBV27 to TRBJ1-1; the match to TRBD1 covers 9 bases. The CDR3 covers 14 residues. Germline V CDR1 and CDR2: MNHEY, SMNVEV (reference sequence). The J segment lost 4 bases and the V segment lost 3 bases, leaving 3 bases of the junction unmatched. The CDR3, as DNA: TGTGCCAGCAGTTTGGGACAGGGACGCACTGAAGCTTTCTTT. This gives the protein CASSLGQGRTEAFF.

The chain couples TRBV11-3 to TRBJ2-6, with D possibly being TRBD1 (6 bases). V lost 4 bases, J lost 3 bases, and 10 bases lay in between. The CDR3 sequence is 15 residues long. Germline CDR1 and CDR2: SGHNT and YENEEA. The CDR3 is CASSSHRDGANVLTF. The CDR3 DNA reads TGTGCCAGCAGCTCCCACAGGGATGGGGCCAACGTCCTGACTTTC.

The V and J genes are TRBV29-1 and TRBJ2-7; D is unresolved. Trimming took 0 bases from V and 3 from J, leaving 9 bases between them. The germline CDR1 and CDR2 sequences are SQVTM and ANQGSEA. This CDR3 is built from 13 residues. The CDR3 sequence: CSVEDPESYEQYF. The CDR3 nucleotides are TGCAGCGTTGAAGATCCGGAGAGCTACGAGCAGTACTTC.

The gene calls are TRBV19 and TRBJ2-1, with 12 nucleotides matching TRBD2. The CDR3 extends over 18 amino acids. Germline CDR1 and CDR2: LNHDA and SQIVND (reference sequence). Trimming at V came to 5 bases and at J to 6 bases, leaving 14 bases not matched to a gene. The CDR3 protein is CASSPGLAGGPTPNEQFF. The CDR3 nucleotides are TGTGCCAGTAGTCCGGGGCTAGCGGGAGGGCCTACCCCCAATGAGCAGTTCTTC. The full variable domain, rest sourced from reference TRBV19 and TRBJ2-1, is DGGITQSPKYLFRKEGQNVTLSCEQNLNHDAMYWYRQDPGQGLRLIYYSQIVNDFQKGDIAEGYSVSREKKESFPLTVTSAQKNPTAFYLCASSPGLAGGPTPNEQFFGPGTRLTVL.

The rearrangement uses TRBV5-8 and TRBJ2-2; D is unresolved. V was pared by 1 base and J by 6 bases, with 13 bases between. Germline assignment: CDR1 SGHTS and CDR2 YDEGEE. The CDR3 covers 15 residues. The CDR3 nucleotides are TGTGCCAGCAGCTTGTTAGTCACAGCGCCCGGGGAGCTGTTTTTT. Translated: CASSLLVTAPGELFF.

The CDR3 loop reads CASNRQGAYEQYF. The CDR3 DNA reads TGTGCCAGCAACCGCCAGGGGGCTTACGAGCAGTACTTC. This rearrangement joins TRBV28 to TRBJ2-7; 8 bases are a match to TRBD1. The germline gives CDR1 MDHEN, CDR2 SYDVKM. The CDR3 is 13 residues long. V trimming: 7 bases; J trimming: 4 bases; junction bases outside the gene matches: 6.

This clone came up once. The CDR3 is CASSQETRPFYEQYF. CDR3 DNA sequence: TGTGCCAGCAGCCAAGAAACACGCCCTTTCTACGAGCAGTACTTC. This chain uses TRBV4-2 with TRBJ2-7; D is undetermined. V gave up 0 bases and J gave up 3 bases, with 12 bases separating them. CDR1 is LGHNA and CDR2 is YNFKEQ in the germline V gene. The CDR3 is 15 amino acids.

This sequence joins TRBV5-6 and TRBJ1-2; the match to TRBD1 covers 7 bases. Germline trimming cut 0 bases from V and 4 bases from J; bases unmatched to any gene: 6. CDR1 SGHDT and CDR2 YYEEEE come from the germline V gene. The CDR3 runs 15 residues. The CDR3 sequence: CASSLGTGGSYGYTF. DNA for the CDR3: TGTGCCAGCAGCTTGGGGACAGGAGGGTCCTATGGCTACACCTTC.

The V gene is TRBV5-4, the J gene TRBJ1-4; the D gene is possibly TRBD1 (5 bases). Germline assignment: CDR1 SGHNT and CDR2 YYREEE (reference sequence). Trimming removed 4 bases at V and 6 bases at J, with 13 bases between. This CDR3 spans 14 amino acids. The CDR3: CASSPGTRDEKLFF. Here the CDR3 DNA reads TGTGCCAGCAGCCCCGGGACTCGGGATGAAAAACTGTTTTTT.